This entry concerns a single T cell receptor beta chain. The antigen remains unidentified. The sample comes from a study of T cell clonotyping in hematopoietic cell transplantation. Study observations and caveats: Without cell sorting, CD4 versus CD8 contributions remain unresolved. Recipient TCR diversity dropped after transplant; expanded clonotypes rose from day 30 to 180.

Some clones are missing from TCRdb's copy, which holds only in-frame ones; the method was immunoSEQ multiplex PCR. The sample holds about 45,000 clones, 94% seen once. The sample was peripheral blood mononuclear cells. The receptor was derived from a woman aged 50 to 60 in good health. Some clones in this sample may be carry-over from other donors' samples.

The CDR3: CASSYIQGEAEAFF. CDR3 nucleotides: TGCGCCAGCAGCTACATACAGGGGGAGGCTGAAGCTTTCTTT. The V and J genes are TRBV5-1 and TRBJ1-1; 8 bases map to TRBD1. Losses at the gene ends were 3 bases for V and 6 bases for J; bases not matched to a gene: 7. The CDR3 covers 14 residues. CDR1 and CDR2 from the germline V gene are SGHRS and YFSETQ. The full variable domain, with the rest looked up from reference TRBV5-1 and TRBJ1-1, is KAGVTQTPRYLIKTRGQQVTLSCSPISGHRSVSWYQQTPGQGLQFLFEYFSETQRNKGNFPGRFSGRQFSNSRSEMNVSTLELGDSALYLCASSYIQGEAEAFFGQGTRLTVV.